This T cell receptor (beta chain) comes out of a study of blood T cell repertoires in COVID-19. Repertoires were generated with immunoSEQ multiplex PCR, while TCRdb's copy carries only in-frame clones and drops some. The data show 250,000 to 400,000 clones, roughly 87% seen once. Sequenced sample: peripheral blood. This TCR came from a middle-aged man with active or convalescent COVID-19.

The CDR3 DNA follows: TGCGCCAGCAGCTTGGGTAATAGCGGGGGTTCCTACGAGCAGTACTTC. Translating it yields CASSLGNSGGSYEQYF. The gene calls are TRBV5-1 and TRBJ2-7; 9 bases agree with TRBD2. This CDR3 has 16 residues. Per the germline V gene, CDR1 is SGHRS and CDR2 is YFSETQ. The J segment lost 1 base and the V segment lost 0 bases, leaving 5 bases of the junction unmatched.